The sequence of this T cell receptor (beta chain) was determined in a study of T cells in Graves' hyperthyroidism and ophthalmopathy. Whole-study context: Initial diagnosis, before any treatment, was when peripheral blood was collected. General observations from the study: Among clonotypes expanded in thyroid above 0.001, most were also found in blood.

Amplification yielded TCR beta CDR3 regions, with RNA transcripts as the source. RT-PCR in the first round (using the HTBI primer set) targeted the TCR CDR3. TCRdb processed the multiplex PCR reads anew with MiXCR; each CDR3 protein has one entry. The sample has about half a million distinct CDR3 sequences, around 22% seen once. In its sample, this clonotype was seen a few times. What it binds is not known. Germline V lookup: CDR1 SGHRS, CDR2 YFSETQ. The CDR3 is 15 amino acids. Trimming cost V 2 bases and J 6 bases, with 17 bases left between them. The TCR sequence derives from a woman aged 25 to 39 with Graves' ophthalmopathy. The gene calls are TRBV5-1 and TRBJ1-1, with D possibly matching TRBD1 (5 bases). The sample taken for sequencing was blood. CDR3: CASSLMGGDGAEAFF. The CDR3 bases are TGCGCCAGCAGCTTAATGGGAGGGGACGGCGCTGAAGCTTTCTTT.